A selection of T cell receptor beta chains follows, all from one sample in a study of blood T cell repertoires in COVID-19. Method: immunoSEQ multiplex PCR; TCRdb's copy keeps in-frame clones and lacks some. The sample yields about 480,000 clones, 85% to 90% seen once. The source material was PBMCs or T cells enriched from blood (not recorded which). The receptor source for this set is a woman between 40 and 50 years old who had recovered from COVID-19. Each CDR3 is given with its conserved first and last residue. Fields, in order: V gene, clone size, J gene, D gene, CDR3 protein, CDR3 DNA. D genes are given only for firm matches. A clone size is listed for some rows: how often the clone was seen (once, few, many), or a class if it is expanded.

>TRBV27|once|TRBJ2-3|NA
CASSLSPGVGRADTQYF
TGTGCCAGCAGTTTATCTCCAGGGGTAGGGCGGGCAGATACGCAGTATTTT
>TRBV7-2|NA|TRBJ2-3|NA
CASSFVTGLSTDTQYF
TGTGCCAGCAGCTTCGTGACAGGCCTTAGCACAGATACGCAGTATTTT
>TRBV19|NA|TRBJ2-2|NA
CASSRKQGGTGELFF
TGTGCCAGTAGCCGTAAACAGGGAGGGACCGGGGAGCTGTTTTTT
>TRBV2|NA|TRBJ1-6|TRBD1
CASSRTGQGNSPLHF
TGTGCCAGCAGCCGGACGGGACAGGGGAATTCACCCCTCCACTTT
>TRBV10-3|few|TRBJ1-1|TRBD1
CAIREDRGATEAFF
TGTGCCATCAGAGAAGACAGGGGGGCCACTGAAGCTTTCTTT
>TRBV28|NA|TRBJ1-2|NA
CASTLTGANYGYTF
TGTGCCAGCACCCTGACGGGAGCTAACTATGGCTACACCTTC
>TRBV2|NA|TRBJ1-2|NA
CASSERQPYGYTF
TGTGCCAGCAGTGAGCGACAGCCCTATGGCTACACCTTC
>TRBV15|NA|TRBJ1-3|NA
CATSSGGYSGNTIYF
TGTGCCACCAGCAGCGGCGGGTACTCTGGAAACACCATATATTTT
>TRBV10-3|NA|TRBJ2-7|TRBD1
CATKTPDTGVLYEQYF
TGTGCCACCAAAACTCCTGATACAGGGGTCCTCTACGAGCAGTACTTC
>TRBV18|NA|TRBJ1-5|TRBD1
CASSQGAQDNQPQHF
TGTGCCAGCTCACAGGGGGCGCAGGACAATCAGCCCCAGCATTTT
>TRBV21-1|NA|TRBJ2-1|NA
CASSKKVGLAEFF
TGTGCCAGCAGCAAAAAGGTAGGGCTAGCGGAGTTCTTC
>TRBV4-3|NA|TRBJ2-6|TRBD1
CASSQDWVGQGSSGANVLTF
TGCGCCAGCAGCCAAGATTGGGTCGGACAGGGATCTTCTGGGGCCAACGTCCTGACTTTC
>TRBV5-4|NA|TRBJ1-1|TRBD1
CASSLDLTGVTEAFF
TGTGCCAGCAGCTTGGATCTGACAGGGGTGACTGAAGCTTTCTTT
>TRBV4-1|NA|TRBJ1-3|NA
CASSQVFSSGNTIYF
TGCGCCAGCAGCCAAGTGTTTTCGTCTGGAAACACCATATATTTT
>TRBV7-9|few|TRBJ1-1|NA
CASSAWTARSEAFF
TGTGCCAGCAGCGCCTGGACAGCCCGGTCTGAAGCTTTCTTT